The clone carrying this T cell receptor (beta chain) appeared many times. This sample is drawn from a study of response to subunit inactivated influenza vaccine. In germline, CDR1 is SGHAT, CDR2 FQNNGV. The CDR3 contains 12 residues. V lost 8 bases and J lost 4, with 11 bases in between. TCRdb independently ran MiXCR on the RT-PCR reads; one entry per CDR3 protein. The repertoire holds 250,000 to 350,000 distinct CDR3 sequences, with roughly 22% as singletons. This TCR derives from a man aged 45-69 years who received an inactivated influenza vaccine. The J gene is TRBJ1-2, the V gene TRBV11-2; D perhaps matches TRBD1 (5 bases). The sequencing here drew on PBMCs from blood, taken approximately 20 months after vaccination. CDR3 bases: TGTGCCAGCCGTTCGGGGCCCTATGGCTACACCTTC. Translating it yields CASRSGPYGYTF.